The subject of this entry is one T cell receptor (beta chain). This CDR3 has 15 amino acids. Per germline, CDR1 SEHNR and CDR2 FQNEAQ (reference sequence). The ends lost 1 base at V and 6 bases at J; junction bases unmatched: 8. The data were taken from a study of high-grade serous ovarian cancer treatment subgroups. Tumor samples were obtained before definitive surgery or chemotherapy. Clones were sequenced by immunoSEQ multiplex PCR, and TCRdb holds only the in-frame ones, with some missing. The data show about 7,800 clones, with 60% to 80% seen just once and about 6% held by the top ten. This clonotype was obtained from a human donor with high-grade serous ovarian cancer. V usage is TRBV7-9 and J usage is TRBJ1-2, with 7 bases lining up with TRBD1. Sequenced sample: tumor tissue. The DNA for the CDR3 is TGTGCCAGCAGCTTAGTAGGCAGGGGGAAAAATGGCTACACCTTC. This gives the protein CASSLVGRGKNGYTF.